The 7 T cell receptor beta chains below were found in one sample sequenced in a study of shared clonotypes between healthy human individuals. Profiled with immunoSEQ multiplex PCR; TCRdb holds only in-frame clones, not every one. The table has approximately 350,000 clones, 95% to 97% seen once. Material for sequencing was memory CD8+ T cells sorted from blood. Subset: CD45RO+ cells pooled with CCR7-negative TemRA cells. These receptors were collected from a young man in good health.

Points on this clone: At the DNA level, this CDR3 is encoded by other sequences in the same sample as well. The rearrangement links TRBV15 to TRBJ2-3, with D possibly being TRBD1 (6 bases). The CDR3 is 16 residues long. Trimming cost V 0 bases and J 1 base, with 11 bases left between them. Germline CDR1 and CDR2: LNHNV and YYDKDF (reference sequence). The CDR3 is CATSRDLAGGTDTQYF. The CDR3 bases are TGTGCCACCAGCAGAGATTTGGCAGGGGGCACAGATACGCAGTATTTT.

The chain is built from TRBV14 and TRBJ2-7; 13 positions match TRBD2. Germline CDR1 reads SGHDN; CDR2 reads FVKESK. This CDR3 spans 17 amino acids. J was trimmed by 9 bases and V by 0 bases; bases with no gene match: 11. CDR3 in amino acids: CASSQDTGTSGNRPQYF. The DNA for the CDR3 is TGTGCCAGCAGCCAAGATACCGGGACTAGCGGGAATCGACCGCAGTACTTC.

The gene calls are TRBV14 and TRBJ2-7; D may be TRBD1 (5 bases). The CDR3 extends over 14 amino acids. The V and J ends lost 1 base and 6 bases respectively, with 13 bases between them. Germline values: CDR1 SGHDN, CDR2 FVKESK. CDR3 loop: CASSQVQVAREQYF. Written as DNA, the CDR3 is TGTGCCAGCAGCCAAGTACAGGTTGCTCGCGAGCAGTACTTC.

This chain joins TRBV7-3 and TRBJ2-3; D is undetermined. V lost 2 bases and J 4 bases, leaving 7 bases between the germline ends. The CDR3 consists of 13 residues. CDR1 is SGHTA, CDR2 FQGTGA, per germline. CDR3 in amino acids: CASSLAVPDTQYF. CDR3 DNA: TGTGCCAGCAGCTTAGCGGTCCCAGATACGCAGTATTTT.

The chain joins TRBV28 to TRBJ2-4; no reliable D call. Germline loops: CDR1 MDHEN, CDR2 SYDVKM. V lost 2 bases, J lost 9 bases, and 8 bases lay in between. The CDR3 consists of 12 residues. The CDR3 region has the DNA TGTGCCAGCAGTTTACGACTGAGCATTCAGTACTTC. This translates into CASSLRLSIQYF. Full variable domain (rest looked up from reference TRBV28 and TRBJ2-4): DVKVTQSSRYLVKRTGEKVFLECVQDMDHENMFWYRQDPGLGLRLIYFSYDVKMKEKGDIPEGYSVSREKKERFSLILESASTNQTSMYLCASSLRLSIQYFGAGTRLSVL.

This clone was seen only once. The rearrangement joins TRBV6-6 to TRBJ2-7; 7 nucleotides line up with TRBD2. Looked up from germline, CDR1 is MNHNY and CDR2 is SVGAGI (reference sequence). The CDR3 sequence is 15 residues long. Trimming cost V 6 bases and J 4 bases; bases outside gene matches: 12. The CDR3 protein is CASSPLSGILYEQYF. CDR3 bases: TGTGCCAGCAGCCCACTAAGCGGGATCCTTTACGAGCAGTACTTC.

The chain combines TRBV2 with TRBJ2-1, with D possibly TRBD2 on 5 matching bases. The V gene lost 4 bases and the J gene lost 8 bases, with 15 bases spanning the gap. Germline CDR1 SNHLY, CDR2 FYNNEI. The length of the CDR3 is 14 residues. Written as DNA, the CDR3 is TGTGCCAGCAGTGTAGAGGGAGCTACGGATGAGCAGTTCTTC. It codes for CASSVEGATDEQFF.